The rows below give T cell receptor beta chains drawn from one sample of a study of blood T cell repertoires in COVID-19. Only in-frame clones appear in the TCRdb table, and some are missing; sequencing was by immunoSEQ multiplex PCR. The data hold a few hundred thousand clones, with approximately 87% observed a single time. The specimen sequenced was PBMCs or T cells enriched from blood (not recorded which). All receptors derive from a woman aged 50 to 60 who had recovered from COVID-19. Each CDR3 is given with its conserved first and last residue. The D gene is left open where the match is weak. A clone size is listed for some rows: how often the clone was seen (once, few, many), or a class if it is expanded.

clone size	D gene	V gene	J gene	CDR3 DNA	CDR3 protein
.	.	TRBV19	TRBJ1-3	TGTGCCAGTAGCAGAGGCCTTTTCTCTGGAAACACCATATATTTT	CASSRGLFSGNTIYF
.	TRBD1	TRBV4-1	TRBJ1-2	TGCGCCAGCAGCCAAGATTTTGACAGGGGGTACGTCGAAAGCACCTTC	CASSQDFDRGYVESTF
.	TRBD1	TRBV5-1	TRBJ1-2	TGCGCCAGCAGCTTGTACGGGACAGCTAACTATGGCTACACCTTC	CASSLYGTANYGYTF
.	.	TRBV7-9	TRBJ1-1	TGTGCCAGCACTCCCCCCCCCGGGTTGAACACTGAAGCTTTCTTT	CASTPPPGLNTEAFF
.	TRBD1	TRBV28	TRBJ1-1	TGTGCCAGCAGTTTTCAAGGGACAGGGGACACTGAAGCTTTCTTT	CASSFQGTGDTEAFF
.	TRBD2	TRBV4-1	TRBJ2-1	TGCGCCAGCACGGGAAGCGGGGGAGGTAATGAGCAGTTCTTC	CASTGSGGGNEQFF
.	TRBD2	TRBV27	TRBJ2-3	TGTGCCAGCAGTTTAGAGCGGGGCGCCCCCAATACGCAGTATTTT	CASSLERGAPNTQYF
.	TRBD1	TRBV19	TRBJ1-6	TGTGCCAGCTCACGGGCAGGGGGCAATTCACCCCTCCACTTT	CASSRAGGNSPLHF
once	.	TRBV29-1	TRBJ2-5	TGCAGCGTTGAGACAAGCCAAGAGACCCAGTACTTC	CSVETSQETQYF
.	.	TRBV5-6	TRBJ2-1	TGTGCCAGCAGCTCGGCCCCCGGGGTCAATGAGCAGTTCTTC	CASSSAPGVNEQFF
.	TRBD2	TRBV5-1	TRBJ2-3	TGCGCCAGCAGCTTCCTAGCGGGGGCCACCACAGATACGCAGTATTTT	CASSFLAGATTDTQYF
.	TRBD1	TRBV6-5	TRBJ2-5	TGTGCCAGCAGGATGGACAGGGGGGCAGAGACCCAGTACTTC	CASRMDRGAETQYF
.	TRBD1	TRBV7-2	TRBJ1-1	TGTGCCAGCAGCAAGCGCCGGGACAGGGAGCCAGCTTTCTTT	CASSKRRDREPAFF
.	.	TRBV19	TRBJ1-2	TGTGCCAGTAGTTGGGGCCATAACTATGGCTACACCTTC	CASSWGHNYGYTF
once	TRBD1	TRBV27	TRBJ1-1	TGTGCCAGCGGCCAGGACAGGGGGGCCACTGAAGCTTTCTTT	CASGQDRGATEAFF
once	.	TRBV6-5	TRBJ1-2	TGTGCCAGCAGACTCCCCGGGGGTGGGGGCTACACCTTC	CASRLPGGGGYTF
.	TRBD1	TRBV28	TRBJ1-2	TGTGCCAGCAGTTACTCGACAGGGGGCCGGTATGGCTACACCTTC	CASSYSTGGRYGYTF
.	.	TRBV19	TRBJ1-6	TGTGCCAGTAGTATCGGTGAATTTAATTCACCCCTCCACTTT	CASSIGEFNSPLHF
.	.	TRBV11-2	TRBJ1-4	TGTGCCAGCAGCTTAGGAATGGGGGGAATGAATGAAAAACTGTTTTTT	CASSLGMGGMNEKLFF
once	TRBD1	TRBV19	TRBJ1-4	TGTGCCTGCCAGTCGGGACAGAATGAAAAACTGTTTTTT	CACQSGQNEKLFF
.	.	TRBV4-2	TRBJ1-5	TGTGCCAGCAGCCAAGAGGGTGTGGGGGGGGGCAATCAGCCCCAGCATTTT	CASSQEGVGGGNQPQHF
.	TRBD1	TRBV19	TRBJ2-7	TGTGCCACTACCGGGACAGGGGCGAAGAACGAGCAGTACTTC	CATTGTGAKNEQYF
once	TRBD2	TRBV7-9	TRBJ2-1	TGTGCCAGCAGCCGGCCGGGACTAGGGGTTGAGCAGTTCTTC	CASSRPGLGVEQFF
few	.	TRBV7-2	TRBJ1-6	TGTGCCAGCAGCGTCGGGACAACTAATTCACCCCTCCACTTT	CASSVGTTNSPLHF
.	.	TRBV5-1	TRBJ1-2	TGCGCCAGCAGCTTGGCGCCAGAACCTTATGGCTACACCTTC	CASSLAPEPYGYTF
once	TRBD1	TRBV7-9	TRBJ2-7	TGTGCCAGCAGCTTAGAAGGGACAGCCTACGAGCAGTACTTC	CASSLEGTAYEQYF